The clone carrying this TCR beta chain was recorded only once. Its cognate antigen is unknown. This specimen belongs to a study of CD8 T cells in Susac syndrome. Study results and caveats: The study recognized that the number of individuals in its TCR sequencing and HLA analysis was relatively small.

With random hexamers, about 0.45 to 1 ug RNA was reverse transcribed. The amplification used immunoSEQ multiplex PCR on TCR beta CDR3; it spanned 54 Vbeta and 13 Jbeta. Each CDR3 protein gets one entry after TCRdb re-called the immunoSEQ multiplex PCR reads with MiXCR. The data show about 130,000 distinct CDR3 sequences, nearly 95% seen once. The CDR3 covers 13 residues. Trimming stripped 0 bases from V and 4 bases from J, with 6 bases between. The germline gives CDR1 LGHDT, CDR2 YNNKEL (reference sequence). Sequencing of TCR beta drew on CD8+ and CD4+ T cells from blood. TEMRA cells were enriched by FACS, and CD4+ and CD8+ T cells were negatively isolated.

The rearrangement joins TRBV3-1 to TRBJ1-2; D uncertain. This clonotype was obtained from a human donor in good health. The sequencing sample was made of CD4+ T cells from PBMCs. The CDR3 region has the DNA TGTGCCAGCAGCCAAGACCCAACCTATGGCTACACCTTC. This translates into CASSQDPTYGYTF. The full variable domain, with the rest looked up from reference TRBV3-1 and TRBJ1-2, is DTAVSQTPKYLVTQMGNDKSIKCEQNLGHDTMYWYKQDSKKFLKIMFSYNNKELIINETVPNRFSPKSPDKAHLNLHINSLELGDSAVYFCASSQDPTYGYTFGSGTRLTVV.